This T cell receptor (beta chain) was obtained from a study of blood T cell repertoires in COVID-19. Generated by immunoSEQ multiplex PCR, the TCRdb table keeps only in-frame clones and is missing some. In the table there are some 120,000 clones, about 84% of which are singletons. Germline trimming cut 0 bases from V and 7 bases from J; bases unmatched to any gene: 7. Germline-derived CDR1 and CDR2 are LGHNT and FRNRAP. The CDR3 has 16 residues. The rearrangement joins TRBV12-5 to TRBJ2-1; 9 bases align to TRBD2. The TCR originated in a woman between 55 and 75 years old with acute or convalescent COVID-19. Input material: peripheral blood. CDR3 DNA: TGTGCTAGTGGTTTGGTACTTGCGGGGGGGCCGAATGAGCAGTTCTTC. Translated, it gives CASGLVLAGGPNEQFF.